This T cell receptor (beta chain) was recovered during a study of cytomegalovirus exposure and HLA in healthy donors. Study conclusions and caveats: Upon later analysis, TCR association rates were observed to vary by HLA locus, being highest for DRB1 and lowest for HLA-C. CMV serostatus stood as the only immune exposure information on hand.

PCR employed 60 Vbeta and 13 Jbeta primers. Some clones are missing from TCRdb's copy, which holds only in-frame ones; the method was immunoSEQ multiplex PCR. The repertoire includes over 150,000 clones, 70% to 80% of them detected once, and about 4.5% sits in the top ten. The junction had 5 bases not matched to a gene; V was cut back by 5 bases and J by 6 bases. This CDR3 is 14 amino acids long. Germline lookup yields CDR1 SGHVS and CDR2 FQNEAQ. The donors were healthy bone marrow donors. A remark on this clone: Its antigen is currently unknown.

The sequencing sample was made of PBMCs. The chain carries TRBV7-8 and TRBJ2-2, with 8 bases aligning to TRBD2. This sequence originates from a middle-aged man in good health and CMV-seronegative. CDR3 in amino acids: CASSRAGGAGELFF. The CDR3 region has the DNA TGTGCCAGCAGCCGGGCGGGGGGCGCCGGGGAGCTGTTTTTT.